This entry features one T cell receptor (beta chain) sequence. The antigen remains undetermined. Naive CD8 cells, CD45RO-negative and positively selected for CCR7, excluded terminally differentiated effector memory CD45RA+ cells. These data originate in a study of shared clonotypes between healthy human individuals. Study-wide results and limits: Tissues were not sampled, only blood, and their repertoires likely differ. Some naive CD4 clonotypes, approximately 4.5%, turned up in common across several donors. Sequencing depth was a factor that was expected to affect clonotype sharing among donors.

Replicate PCRs for sorted subsets used 200 ng DNA; this equaled around 29,000 T cell genomes. Clones were read by immunoSEQ multiplex PCR, and TCRdb kept only the in-frame ones, dropping some. There are millions of clones in the sample; about 95% occur only once, and more than 0.95% lies in the top ten. The sample consisted of naive CD8+ T cells sorted from blood. This TCR came from a man younger than 30 in good health.

The CDR3 protein is CASSQWGDKSTDTQYF. As DNA, the CDR3 is TGCGCCAGCAGTCAATGGGGAGACAAGAGCACAGATACGCAGTATTTT. The chain couples TRBV4-3 to TRBJ2-3, with D maybe TRBD2 (5 bases). The CDR3 has 16 amino acids. Trimming removed 6 bases from V and 0 bases from J, with 16 bases in between. Germline V CDR1 and CDR2: LGHNA, YSLEER.